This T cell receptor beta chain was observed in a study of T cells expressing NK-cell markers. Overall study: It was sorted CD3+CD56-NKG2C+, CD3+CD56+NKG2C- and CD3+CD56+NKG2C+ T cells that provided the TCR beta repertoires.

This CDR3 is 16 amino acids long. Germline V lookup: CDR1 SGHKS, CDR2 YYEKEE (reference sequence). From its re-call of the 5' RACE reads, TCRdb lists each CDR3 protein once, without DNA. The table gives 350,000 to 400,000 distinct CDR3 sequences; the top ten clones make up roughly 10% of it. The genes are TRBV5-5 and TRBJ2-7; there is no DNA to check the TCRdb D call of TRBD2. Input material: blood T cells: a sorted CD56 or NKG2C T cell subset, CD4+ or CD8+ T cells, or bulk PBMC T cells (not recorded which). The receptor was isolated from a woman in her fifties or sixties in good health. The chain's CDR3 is CASSLGLAGVPYEQYF. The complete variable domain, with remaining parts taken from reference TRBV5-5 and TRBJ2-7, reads DAGVTQSPTHLIKTRGQQVTLRCSPISGHKSVSWYQQVLGQGPQFIFQYYEKEERGRGNFPDRFSARQFPNYSSELNVNALLLGDSALYLCASSLGLAGVPYEQYFGPGTRLTVT.